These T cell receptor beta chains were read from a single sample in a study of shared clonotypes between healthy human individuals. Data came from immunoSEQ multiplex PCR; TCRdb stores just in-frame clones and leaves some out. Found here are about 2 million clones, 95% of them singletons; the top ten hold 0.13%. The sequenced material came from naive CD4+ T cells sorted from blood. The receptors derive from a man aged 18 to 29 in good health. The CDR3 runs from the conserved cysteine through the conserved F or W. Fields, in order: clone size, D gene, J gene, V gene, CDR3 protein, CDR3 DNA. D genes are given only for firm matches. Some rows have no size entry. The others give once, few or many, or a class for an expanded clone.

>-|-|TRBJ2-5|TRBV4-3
CASSQDVGGSETQYF
TGCGCCAGCAGCCAAGATGTGGGGGGCAGCGAGACCCAGTACTTC
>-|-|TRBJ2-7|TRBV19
CASSSRTVSYEQYF
TGTGCCAGTAGTTCTAGGACGGTGTCCTACGAGCAGTACTTC
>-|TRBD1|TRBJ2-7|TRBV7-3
CASSWGTRSDRAYEQYF
TGTGCCAGCAGTTGGGGAACCCGATCGGACAGGGCCTACGAGCAGTACTTC
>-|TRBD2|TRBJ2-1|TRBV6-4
CASSLAGEGNNEQFF
TGTGCCAGCAGTCTAGCGGGAGAGGGGAACAATGAGCAGTTCTTC
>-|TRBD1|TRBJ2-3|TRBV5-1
CASSLVTGGGDTQYF
TGCGCCAGCAGCTTGGTAACAGGGGGAGGAGATACGCAGTATTTT
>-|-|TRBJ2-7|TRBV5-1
CASSLDPRASSYEQYF
TGCGCCAGCAGCTTGGACCCGCGGGCCAGCTCCTACGAGCAGTACTTC
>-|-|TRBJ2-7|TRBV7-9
CASSLEPRDEQYF
TGTGCCAGCAGCTTAGAGCCGAGGGACGAGCAGTACTTC
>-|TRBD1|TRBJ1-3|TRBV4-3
CAKETTSKDRGQNTIYF
TGCGCCAAAGAAACGACCTCTAAAGACAGGGGGCAAAACACCATATATTTT
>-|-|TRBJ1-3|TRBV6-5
CASSYSGSGNTIYF
TGTGCCAGCAGTTACAGCGGGTCTGGAAACACCATATATTTT
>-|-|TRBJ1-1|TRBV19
CASSTGVNTEAFF
TGTGCCAGTAGTACAGGGGTGAACACTGAAGCTTTCTTT
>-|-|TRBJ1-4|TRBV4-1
CASSLYRGGNEKLFF
TGCGCCAGCAGCCTCTACCGCGGAGGTAATGAAAAACTGTTTTTT
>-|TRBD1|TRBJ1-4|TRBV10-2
CATRQIDRVEKLFF
TGCGCCACCAGACAGATCGACAGGGTCGAAAAACTGTTTTTT
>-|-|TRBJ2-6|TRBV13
CASSPPLGSSGANVLTF
TGTGCCAGCAGCCCGCCCTTAGGGAGCTCTGGGGCCAACGTCCTGACTTTC
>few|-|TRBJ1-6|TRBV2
CATSEGGPGTPLHF
TGTGCCACCTCGGAGGGGGGACCCGGAACACCCCTCCACTTT
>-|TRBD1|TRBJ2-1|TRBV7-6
CASSSPGQSNEQFF
TGTGCCAGCAGCTCACCGGGACAGTCCAATGAGCAGTTCTTC
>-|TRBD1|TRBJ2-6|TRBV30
CAWTPGTGVYSGANVLTF
TGTGCCTGGACCCCCGGGACAGGGGTTTACTCTGGGGCCAACGTCCTGACTTTC
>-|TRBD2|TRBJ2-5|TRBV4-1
CASSQGGFLAGIQETQYF
TGCGCCAGCAGCCAGGGTGGTTTTCTAGCGGGGATCCAAGAGACCCAGTACTTC
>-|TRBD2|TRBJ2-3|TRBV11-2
CASSRTSGGSRDTQYF
TGTGCCAGCAGCCGGACTAGCGGGGGGTCCAGGGATACGCAGTATTTT
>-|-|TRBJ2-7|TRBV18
CASSPYTDLQQYF
TGTGCCAGCTCACCCTACACGGATCTACAGCAGTACTTC
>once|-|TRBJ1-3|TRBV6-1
CASRQDGVSGNTIYF
TGTGCCAGCAGACAGGACGGCGTCTCTGGAAACACCATATATTTT
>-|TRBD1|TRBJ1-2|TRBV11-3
CASSPDRAYGYTF
TGTGCCAGCAGTCCGGACAGGGCGTATGGCTACACCTTC
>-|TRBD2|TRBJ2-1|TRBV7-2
CASSRAGTTSYNEQFF
TGTGCCAGCAGCAGGGCCGGGACTACCTCCTACAATGAGCAGTTCTTC
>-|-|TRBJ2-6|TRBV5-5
CASSSTGSGANVLTF
TGTGCCAGCAGCAGCACAGGCTCTGGGGCCAACGTCCTGACTTTC
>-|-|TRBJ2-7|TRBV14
CASSPLGGEAYEQYF
TGTGCCAGCAGCCCCTTAGGTGGAGAAGCCTACGAGCAGTACTTC
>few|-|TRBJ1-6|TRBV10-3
CAISARDYSPLHF
TGTGCCATCAGTGCCAGGGACTATTCACCCCTCCACTTT
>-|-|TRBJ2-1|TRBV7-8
CASSVRVGSASEQFF
TGTGCCAGCAGCGTACGGGTAGGGTCCGCTAGTGAGCAGTTCTTC
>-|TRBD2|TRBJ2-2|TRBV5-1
CASSPSGSSGELFF
TGCGCCAGCAGCCCTAGCGGGAGCTCCGGGGAGCTGTTTTTT
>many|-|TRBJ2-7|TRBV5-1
CASSLGDEQYF
TGCGCCAGCAGCTTGGGCGACGAGCAGTACTTC
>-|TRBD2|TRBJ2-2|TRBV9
CASSETSGRAGLSGELFF
TGTGCCAGCAGCGAAACTAGCGGGAGGGCCGGGTTGTCCGGGGAGCTGTTTTTT